The rows below give T cell receptor beta chains drawn from one sample of a study of cytomegalovirus exposure and HLA in healthy donors. Only in-frame clones appear in the TCRdb table, and some are missing; sequencing was by immunoSEQ multiplex PCR. The sample includes 130,000 or so clones, approximately 69% of them seen just once. The sequencing sample was made of PBMCs. The receptors come from a middle-aged man in good health and CMV-seropositive. Each CDR3 is given with its conserved first and last residue. The D gene is left open where the match is weak. Only some rows state a clone size, as once, few, many or a class for expanded clones.

abundance	v_gene	d_gene	j_gene	CDR3aa	CDR3nt
-	TRBV19	TRBD1	TRBJ1-5	CASCPDRGSNQPQHF	TGTGCCAGTTGCCCGGACAGGGGCTCCAATCAGCCCCAGCATTTT
-	TRBV6-1	-	TRBJ1-5	CASTGQLNQPQHF	TGTGCCAGCACAGGGCAGCTTAATCAGCCCCAGCATTTT
few	TRBV4-1	TRBD1	TRBJ2-5	CASSPPGGETQYF	TGCGCCAGCAGCCCCCCAGGGGGAGAGACCCAGTACTTC
-	TRBV19	-	TRBJ2-1	CASMWGQGRAEQFF	TGTGCCAGTATGTGGGGGCAGGGGAGGGCTGAGCAGTTCTTC
-	TRBV5-1	TRBD2	TRBJ2-5	CTSSFSGSRAETQYF	TGCACCAGCAGCTTTAGCGGGAGCCGGGCAGAGACCCAGTACTTC
-	TRBV28	-	TRBJ2-7	CASTSSGAGDYEQYF	TGTGCCAGCACTTCCTCTGGGGCAGGGGACTACGAGCAGTACTTC
-	TRBV15	TRBD1	TRBJ2-7	CATSSEGTGASSYEQYF	TGTGCCACCAGCAGCGAAGGGACAGGGGCAAGCTCCTACGAGCAGTACTTC
-	TRBV25-1	-	TRBJ2-3	CASSEYPGVGPDTQYF	TGTGCCAGCAGTGAATATCCGGGGGTAGGCCCAGATACGCAGTATTTT
-	TRBV5-4	TRBD2	TRBJ2-7	CASSLAGVLYEQYF	TGTGCCAGCTCTTTAGCGGGGGTTCTATACGAGCAGTACTTC
-	TRBV5-1	-	TRBJ1-3	CASSLVASGNTIYF	TGCGCCAGCAGCTTGGTGGCCTCTGGAAACACCATATATTTT
-	TRBV19	TRBD1	TRBJ1-3	CASSRGQGRRSGNTIYF	TGTGCCAGTAGCCGCGGACAGGGGCGGAGGTCTGGAAACACCATATATTTT
-	TRBV5-1	-	TRBJ1-1	CASSLDPGRGTEAFF	TGCGCCAGCAGCTTGGATCCAGGGAGGGGTACTGAAGCTTTCTTT